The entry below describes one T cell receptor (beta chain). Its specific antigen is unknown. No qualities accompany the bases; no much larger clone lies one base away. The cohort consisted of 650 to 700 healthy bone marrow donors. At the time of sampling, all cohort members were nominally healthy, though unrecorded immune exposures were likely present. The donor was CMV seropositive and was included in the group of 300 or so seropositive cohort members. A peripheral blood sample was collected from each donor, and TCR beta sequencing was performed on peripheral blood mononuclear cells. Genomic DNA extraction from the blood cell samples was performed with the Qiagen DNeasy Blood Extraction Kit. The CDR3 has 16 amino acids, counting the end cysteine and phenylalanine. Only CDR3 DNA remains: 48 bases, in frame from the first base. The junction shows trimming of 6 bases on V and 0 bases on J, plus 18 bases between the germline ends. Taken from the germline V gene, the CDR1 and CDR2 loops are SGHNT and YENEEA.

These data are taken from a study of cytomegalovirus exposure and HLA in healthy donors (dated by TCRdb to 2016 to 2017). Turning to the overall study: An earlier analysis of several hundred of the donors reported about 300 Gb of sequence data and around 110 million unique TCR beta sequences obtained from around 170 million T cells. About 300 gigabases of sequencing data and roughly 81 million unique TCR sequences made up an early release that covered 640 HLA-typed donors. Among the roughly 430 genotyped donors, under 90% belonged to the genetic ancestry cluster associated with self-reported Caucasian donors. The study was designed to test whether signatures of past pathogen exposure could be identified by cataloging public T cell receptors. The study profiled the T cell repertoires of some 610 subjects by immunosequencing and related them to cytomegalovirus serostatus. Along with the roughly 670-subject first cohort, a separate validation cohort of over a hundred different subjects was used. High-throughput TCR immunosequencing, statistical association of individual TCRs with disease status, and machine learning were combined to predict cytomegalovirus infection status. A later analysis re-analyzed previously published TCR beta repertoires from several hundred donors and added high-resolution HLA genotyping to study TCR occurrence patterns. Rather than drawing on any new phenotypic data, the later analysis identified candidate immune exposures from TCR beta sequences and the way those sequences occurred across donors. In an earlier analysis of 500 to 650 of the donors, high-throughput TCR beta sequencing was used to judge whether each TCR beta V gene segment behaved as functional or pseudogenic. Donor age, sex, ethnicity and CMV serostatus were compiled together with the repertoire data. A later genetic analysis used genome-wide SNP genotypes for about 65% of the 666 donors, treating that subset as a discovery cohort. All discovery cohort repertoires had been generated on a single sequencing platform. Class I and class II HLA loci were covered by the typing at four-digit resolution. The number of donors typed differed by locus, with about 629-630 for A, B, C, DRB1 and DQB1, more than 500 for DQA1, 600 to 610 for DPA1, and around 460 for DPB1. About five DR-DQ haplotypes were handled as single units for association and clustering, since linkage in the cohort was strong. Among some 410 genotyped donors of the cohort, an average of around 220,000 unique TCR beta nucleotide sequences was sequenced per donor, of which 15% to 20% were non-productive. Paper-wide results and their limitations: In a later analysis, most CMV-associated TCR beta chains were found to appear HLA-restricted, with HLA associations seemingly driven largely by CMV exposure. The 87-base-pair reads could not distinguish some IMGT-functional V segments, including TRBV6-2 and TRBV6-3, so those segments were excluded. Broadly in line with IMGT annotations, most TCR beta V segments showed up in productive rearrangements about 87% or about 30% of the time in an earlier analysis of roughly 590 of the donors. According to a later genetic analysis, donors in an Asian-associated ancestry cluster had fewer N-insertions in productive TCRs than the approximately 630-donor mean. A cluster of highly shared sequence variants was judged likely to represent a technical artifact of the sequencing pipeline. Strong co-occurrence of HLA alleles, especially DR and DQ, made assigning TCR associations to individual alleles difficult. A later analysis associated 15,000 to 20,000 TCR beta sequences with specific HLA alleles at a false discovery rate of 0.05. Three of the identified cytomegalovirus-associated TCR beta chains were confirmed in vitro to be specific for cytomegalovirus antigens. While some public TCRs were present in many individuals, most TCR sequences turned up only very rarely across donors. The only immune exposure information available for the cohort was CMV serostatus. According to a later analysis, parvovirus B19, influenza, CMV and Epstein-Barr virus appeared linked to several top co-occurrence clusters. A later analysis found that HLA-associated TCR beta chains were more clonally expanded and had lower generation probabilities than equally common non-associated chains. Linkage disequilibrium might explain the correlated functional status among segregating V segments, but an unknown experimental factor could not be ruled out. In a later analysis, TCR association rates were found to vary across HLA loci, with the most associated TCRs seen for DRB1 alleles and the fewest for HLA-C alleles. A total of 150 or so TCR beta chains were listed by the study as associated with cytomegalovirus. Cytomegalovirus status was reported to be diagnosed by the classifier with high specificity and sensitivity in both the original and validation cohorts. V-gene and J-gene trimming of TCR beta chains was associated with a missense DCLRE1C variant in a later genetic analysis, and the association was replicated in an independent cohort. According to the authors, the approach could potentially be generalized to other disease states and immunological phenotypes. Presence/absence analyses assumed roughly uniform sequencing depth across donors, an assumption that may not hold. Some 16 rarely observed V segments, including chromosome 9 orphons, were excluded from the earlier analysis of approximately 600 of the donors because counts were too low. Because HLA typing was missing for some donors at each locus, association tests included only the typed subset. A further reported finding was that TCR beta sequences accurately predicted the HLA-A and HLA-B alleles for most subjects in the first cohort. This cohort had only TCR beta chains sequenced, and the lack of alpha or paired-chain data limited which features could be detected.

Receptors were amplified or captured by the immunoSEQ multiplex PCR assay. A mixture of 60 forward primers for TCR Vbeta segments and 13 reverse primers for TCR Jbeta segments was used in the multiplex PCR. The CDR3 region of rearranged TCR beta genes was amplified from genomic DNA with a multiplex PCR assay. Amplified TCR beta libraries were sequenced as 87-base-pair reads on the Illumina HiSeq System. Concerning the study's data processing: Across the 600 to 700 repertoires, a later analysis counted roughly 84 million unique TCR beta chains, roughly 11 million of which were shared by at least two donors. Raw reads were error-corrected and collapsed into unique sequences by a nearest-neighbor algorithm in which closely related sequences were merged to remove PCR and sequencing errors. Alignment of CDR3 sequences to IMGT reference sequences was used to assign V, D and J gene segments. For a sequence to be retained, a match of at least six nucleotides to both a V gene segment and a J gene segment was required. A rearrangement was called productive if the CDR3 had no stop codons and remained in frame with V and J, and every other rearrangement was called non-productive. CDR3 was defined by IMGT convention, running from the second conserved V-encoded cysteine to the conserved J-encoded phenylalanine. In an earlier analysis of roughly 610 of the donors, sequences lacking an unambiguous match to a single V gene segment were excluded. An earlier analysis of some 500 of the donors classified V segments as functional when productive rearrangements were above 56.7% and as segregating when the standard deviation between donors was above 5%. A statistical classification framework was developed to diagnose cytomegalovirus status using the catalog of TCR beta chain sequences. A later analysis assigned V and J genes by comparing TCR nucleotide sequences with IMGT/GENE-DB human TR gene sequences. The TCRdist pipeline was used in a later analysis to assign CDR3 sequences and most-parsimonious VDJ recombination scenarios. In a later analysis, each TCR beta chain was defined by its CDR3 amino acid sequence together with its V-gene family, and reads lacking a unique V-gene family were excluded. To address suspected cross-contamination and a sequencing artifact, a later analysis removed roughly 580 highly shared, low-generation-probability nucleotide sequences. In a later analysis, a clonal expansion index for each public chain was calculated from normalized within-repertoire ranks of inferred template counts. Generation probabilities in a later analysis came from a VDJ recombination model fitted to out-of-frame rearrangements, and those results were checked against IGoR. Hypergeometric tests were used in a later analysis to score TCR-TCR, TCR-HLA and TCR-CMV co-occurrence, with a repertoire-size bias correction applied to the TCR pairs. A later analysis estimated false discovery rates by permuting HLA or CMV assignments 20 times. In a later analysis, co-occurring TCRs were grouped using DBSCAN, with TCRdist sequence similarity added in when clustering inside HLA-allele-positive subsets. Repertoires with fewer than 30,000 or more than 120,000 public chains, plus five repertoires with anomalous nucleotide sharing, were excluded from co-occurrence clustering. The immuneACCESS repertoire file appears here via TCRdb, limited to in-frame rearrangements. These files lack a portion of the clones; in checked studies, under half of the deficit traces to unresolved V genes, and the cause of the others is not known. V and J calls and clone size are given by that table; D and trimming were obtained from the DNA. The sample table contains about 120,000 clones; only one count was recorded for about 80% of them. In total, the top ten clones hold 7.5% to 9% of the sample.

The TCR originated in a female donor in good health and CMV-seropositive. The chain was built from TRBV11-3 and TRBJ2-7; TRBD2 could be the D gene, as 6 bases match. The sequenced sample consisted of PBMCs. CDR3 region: CASRQGAGPLSYEQYF. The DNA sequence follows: TGTGCCAGCAGACAAGGGGCGGGGCCCCTCTCCTACGAGCAGTACTTC. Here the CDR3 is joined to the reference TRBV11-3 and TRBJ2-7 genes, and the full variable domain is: EAGVVQSPRYKIIEKKQPVAFWCNPISGHNTLYWYLQNLGQGPELLIRYENEEAVDDSQLPKDRFSAERLKGVDSTLKIQPAELGDSAVYLCASRQGAGPLSYEQYFGPGTRLTVT.